A single T cell receptor beta chain is shown here with its context. The antigen is not known. The data derive from a study of beta chain features in type 1 diabetes. Findings and limits, study-wide: Patients and controls would share equally any PCR tilt toward shorter templates. Patients' naive, central memory and regulatory TCRB repertoires appeared more alike than those of healthy donors.

TCRB transcripts that were expressed got sequenced, as all of the isolated RNA had been reverse transcribed. The protocol was immunoSEQ multiplex PCR, while the TCRdb copy is restricted to in-frame clones and leaves out a portion. The sample lists a few hundred thousand clones; about 15% were seen once. This receptor was taken from a man under 40 in good health. Sequenced material: naive CD4+ T cells from blood.

CDR3 residues: CAISEILGNQPQHF. The CDR3 nucleotides read TGTGCCATCAGTGAAATATTAGGCAATCAGCCCCAGCATTTT. V and J are TRBV10-3 and TRBJ1-5, with unresolved D. Germline assignment: CDR1 ENHRY and CDR2 SYGVKD. Trimming took 3 bases from V and 2 from J, leaving 8 bases between them. CDR3 length equals 14 residues.